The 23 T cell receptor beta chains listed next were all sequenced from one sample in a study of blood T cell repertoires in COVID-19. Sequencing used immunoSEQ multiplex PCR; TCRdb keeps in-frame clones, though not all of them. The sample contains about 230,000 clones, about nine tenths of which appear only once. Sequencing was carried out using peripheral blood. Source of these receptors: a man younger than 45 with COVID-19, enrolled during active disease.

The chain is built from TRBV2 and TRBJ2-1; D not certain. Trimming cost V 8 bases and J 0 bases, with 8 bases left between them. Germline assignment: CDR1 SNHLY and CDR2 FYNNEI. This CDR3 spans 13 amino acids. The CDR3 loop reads CASVPYSYNEQFF. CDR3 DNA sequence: TGTGCCAGCGTCCCGTACTCCTACAATGAGCAGTTCTTC.

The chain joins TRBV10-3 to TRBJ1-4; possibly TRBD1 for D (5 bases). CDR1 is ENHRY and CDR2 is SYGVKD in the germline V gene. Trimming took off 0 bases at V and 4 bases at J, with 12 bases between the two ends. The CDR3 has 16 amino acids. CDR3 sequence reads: CAISESAGTSNEKLFF. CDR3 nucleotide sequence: TGTGCCATCAGTGAGTCCGCCGGGACTAGTAATGAAAAACTGTTTTTT.

CDR3 residues: CASSLDRTDFEAFF. The CDR3 DNA is TGTGCCAGCAGCTTGGACCGGACAGATTTTGAAGCTTTCTTT. The chain is built from TRBV5-5 and TRBJ1-1; a weak D match, TRBD1 (6 bases). CDR1 is SGHKS and CDR2 is YYEKEE in the germline V gene (reference sequence). The CDR3 totals 14 residues. Trimming removed 0 bases at V and 7 bases at J, with 13 bases between.

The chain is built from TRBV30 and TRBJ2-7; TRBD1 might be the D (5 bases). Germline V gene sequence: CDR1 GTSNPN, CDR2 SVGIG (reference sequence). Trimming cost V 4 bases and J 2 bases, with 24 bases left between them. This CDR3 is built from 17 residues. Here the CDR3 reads CAWTPNRGQGAAYEQYF. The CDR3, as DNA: TGTGCCTGGACCCCTAACAGAGGTCAGGGTGCGGCCTACGAGCAGTACTTC.

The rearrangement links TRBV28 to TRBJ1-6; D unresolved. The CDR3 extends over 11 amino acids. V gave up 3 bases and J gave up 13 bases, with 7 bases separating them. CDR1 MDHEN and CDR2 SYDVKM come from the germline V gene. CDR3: CASSFRPPLHF. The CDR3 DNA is TGTGCCAGCAGTTTCAGGCCCCCCCTCCACTTT.

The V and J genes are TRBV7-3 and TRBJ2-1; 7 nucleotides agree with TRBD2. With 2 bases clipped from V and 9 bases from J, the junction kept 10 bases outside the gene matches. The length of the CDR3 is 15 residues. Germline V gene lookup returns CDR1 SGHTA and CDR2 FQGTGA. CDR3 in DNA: TGTGCCAGCAGCTTAGGCCGGGGGGTCGCGTTTGAGCAGTTCTTC. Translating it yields CASSLGRGVAFEQFF.

The CDR3 here is CATSNSGGKNLHF. The CDR3 nucleotides are TGTGCCACCAGCAACTCGGGGGGAAAAAACCTCCACTTT. The rearrangement uses TRBV15 and TRBJ1-6, with D possibly being TRBD1 (5 bases). This CDR3 has 13 residues. Per the germline V gene, CDR1 is LNHNV and CDR2 is YYDKDF (reference sequence). V was pared by 4 bases and J by 15 bases, with 16 bases between.

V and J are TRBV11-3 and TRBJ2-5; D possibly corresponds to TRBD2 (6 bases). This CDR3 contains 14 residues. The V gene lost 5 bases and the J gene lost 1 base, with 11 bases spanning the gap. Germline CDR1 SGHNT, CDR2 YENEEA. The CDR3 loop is CASSPPGLQETQYF. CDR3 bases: TGTGCCAGCAGCCCACCGGGACTCCAAGAGACCCAGTACTTC. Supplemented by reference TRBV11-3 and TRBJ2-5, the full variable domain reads EAGVVQSPRYKIIEKKQPVAFWCNPISGHNTLYWYLQNLGQGPELLIRYENEEAVDDSQLPKDRFSAERLKGVDSTLKIQPAELGDSAVYLCASSPPGLQETQYFGPGTRLLVL.

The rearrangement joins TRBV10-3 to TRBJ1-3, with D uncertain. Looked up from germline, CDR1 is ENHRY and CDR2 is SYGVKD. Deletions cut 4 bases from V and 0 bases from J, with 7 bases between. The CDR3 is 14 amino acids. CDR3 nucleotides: TGTGCCATCAGTGGAGGGAACTCTGGAAACACCATATATTTT. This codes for CAISGGNSGNTIYF.

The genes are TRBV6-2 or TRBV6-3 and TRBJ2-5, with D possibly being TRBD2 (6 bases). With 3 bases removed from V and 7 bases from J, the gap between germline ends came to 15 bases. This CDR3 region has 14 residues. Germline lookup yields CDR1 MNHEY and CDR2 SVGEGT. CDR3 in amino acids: CASSYMMVGGTQYF. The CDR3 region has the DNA TGTGCCAGCAGTTATATGATGGTCGGGGGGACCCAGTACTTC.

The CDR3 sequence: CASSLLAQPQHF. The CDR3 DNA sequence: TGTGCCAGCAGCTTGTTGGCTCAGCCCCAGCATTTT. V is TRBV5-5 and J is TRBJ1-5; no reliable D call. The germline V gene encodes CDR1 SGHKS and CDR2 YYEKEE (reference sequence). V lost 1 base to trimming and J lost 6 bases, with 5 bases between them. This CDR3 contains 12 residues.

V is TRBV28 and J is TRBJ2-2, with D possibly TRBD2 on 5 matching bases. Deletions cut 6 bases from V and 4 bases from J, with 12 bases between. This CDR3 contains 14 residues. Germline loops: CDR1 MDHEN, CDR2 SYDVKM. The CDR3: CASSSPGSTGELFF. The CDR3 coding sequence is TGTGCCAGCAGCTCCCCGGGAAGCACCGGGGAGCTGTTTTTT.

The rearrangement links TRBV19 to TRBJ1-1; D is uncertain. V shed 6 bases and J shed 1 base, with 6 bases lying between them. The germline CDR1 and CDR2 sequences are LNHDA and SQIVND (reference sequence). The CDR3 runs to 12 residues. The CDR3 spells CASRHRNTEAFF. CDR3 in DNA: TGTGCCAGTAGACACAGGAACACTGAAGCTTTCTTT. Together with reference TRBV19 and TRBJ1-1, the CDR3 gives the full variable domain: DGGITQSPKYLFRKEGQNVTLSCEQNLNHDAMYWYRQDPGQGLRLIYYSQIVNDFQKGDIAEGYSVSREKKESFPLTVTSAQKNPTAFYLCASRHRNTEAFFGQGTRLTVV.

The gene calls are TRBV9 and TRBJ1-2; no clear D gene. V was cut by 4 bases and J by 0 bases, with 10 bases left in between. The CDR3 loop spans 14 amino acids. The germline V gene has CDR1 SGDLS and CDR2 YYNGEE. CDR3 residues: CASSPPITNYGYTF. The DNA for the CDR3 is TGTGCCAGCAGCCCCCCTATAACTAACTATGGCTACACCTTC. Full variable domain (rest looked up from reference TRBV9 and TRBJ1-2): DSGVTQTPKHLITATGQRVTLRCSPRSGDLSVYWYQQSLDQGLQFLIQYYNGEERAKGNILERFSAQQFPDLHSELNLSSLELGDSALYFCASSPPITNYGYTFGSGTRLTVV.

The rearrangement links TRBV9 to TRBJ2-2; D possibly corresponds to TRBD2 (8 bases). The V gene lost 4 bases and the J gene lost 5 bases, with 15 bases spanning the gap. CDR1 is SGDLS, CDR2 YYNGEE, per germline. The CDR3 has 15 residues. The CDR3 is CASSLGRGQTGELFF. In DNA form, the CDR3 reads TGTGCCAGCAGCCTCGGGAGGGGGCAGACCGGGGAGCTGTTTTTT. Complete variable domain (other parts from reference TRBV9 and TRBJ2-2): DSGVTQTPKHLITATGQRVTLRCSPRSGDLSVYWYQQSLDQGLQFLIQYYNGEERAKGNILERFSAQQFPDLHSELNLSSLELGDSALYFCASSLGRGQTGELFFGEGSRLTVL.

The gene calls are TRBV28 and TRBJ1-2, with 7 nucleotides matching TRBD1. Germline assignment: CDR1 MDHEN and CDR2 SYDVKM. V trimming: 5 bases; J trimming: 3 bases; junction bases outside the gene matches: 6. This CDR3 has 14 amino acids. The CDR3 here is CASSQGGGDYGYTF. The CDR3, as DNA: TGTGCCAGCAGTCAAGGGGGCGGGGACTATGGCTACACCTTC.

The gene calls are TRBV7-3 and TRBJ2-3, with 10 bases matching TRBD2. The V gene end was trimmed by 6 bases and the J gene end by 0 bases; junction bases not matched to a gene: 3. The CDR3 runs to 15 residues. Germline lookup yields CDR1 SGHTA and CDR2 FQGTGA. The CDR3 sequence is CASSLAGVSTDTQYF. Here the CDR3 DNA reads TGTGCCAGCAGTCTAGCGGGAGTAAGCACAGATACGCAGTATTTT. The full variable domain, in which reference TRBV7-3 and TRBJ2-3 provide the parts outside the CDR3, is GAGVSQTPSNKVTEKGKYVELRCDPISGHTALYWYRQSLGQGPEFLIYFQGTGAADDSGLPNDRFFAVRPEGSVSTLKIQRTERGDSAVYLCASSLAGVSTDTQYFGPGTRLTVL.

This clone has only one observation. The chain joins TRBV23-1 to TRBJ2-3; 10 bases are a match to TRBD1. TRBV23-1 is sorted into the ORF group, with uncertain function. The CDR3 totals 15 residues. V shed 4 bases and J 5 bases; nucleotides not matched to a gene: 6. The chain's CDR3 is CASSPFDRGLDTQYF. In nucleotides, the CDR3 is TGCGCCAGCAGTCCGTTCGACAGGGGGCTAGATACGCAGTATTTT.

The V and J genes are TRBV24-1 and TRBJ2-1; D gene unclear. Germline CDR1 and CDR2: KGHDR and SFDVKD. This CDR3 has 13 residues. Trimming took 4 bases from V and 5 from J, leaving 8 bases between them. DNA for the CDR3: TGTGCCACCAGTGACCAGTTTAACAATGAGCAGTTCTTC. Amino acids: CATSDQFNNEQFF.

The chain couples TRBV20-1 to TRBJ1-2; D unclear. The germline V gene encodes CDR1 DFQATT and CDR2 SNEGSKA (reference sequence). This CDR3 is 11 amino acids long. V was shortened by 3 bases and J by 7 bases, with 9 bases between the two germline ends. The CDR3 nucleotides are TGCAGTGCTAGGTTAGCACTTGGCTACACCTTC. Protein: CSARLALGYTF.

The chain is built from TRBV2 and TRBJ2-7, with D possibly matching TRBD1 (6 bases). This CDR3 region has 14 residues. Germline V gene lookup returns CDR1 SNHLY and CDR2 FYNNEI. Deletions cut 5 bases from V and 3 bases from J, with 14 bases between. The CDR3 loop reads CASSTGHRSYEQYF. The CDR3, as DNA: TGTGCCAGCAGTACAGGGCATCGCAGCTACGAGCAGTACTTC.

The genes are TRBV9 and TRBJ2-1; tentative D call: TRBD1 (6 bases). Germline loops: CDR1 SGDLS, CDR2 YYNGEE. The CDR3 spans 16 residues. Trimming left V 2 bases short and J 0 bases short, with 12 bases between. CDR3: CASSVRGLSSYNEQFF. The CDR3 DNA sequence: TGTGCCAGCAGCGTGAGGGGGTTAAGCTCCTACAATGAGCAGTTCTTC. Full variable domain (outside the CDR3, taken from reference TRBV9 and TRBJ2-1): DSGVTQTPKHLITATGQRVTLRCSPRSGDLSVYWYQQSLDQGLQFLIQYYNGEERAKGNILERFSAQQFPDLHSELNLSSLELGDSALYFCASSVRGLSSYNEQFFGPGTRLTVL.

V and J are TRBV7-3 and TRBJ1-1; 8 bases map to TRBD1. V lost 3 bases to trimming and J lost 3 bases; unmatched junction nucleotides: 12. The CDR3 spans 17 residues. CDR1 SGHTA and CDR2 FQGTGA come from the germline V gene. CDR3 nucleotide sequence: TGTGCCAGCAGCTTTACATGGACAGGGTCGGTGTACACTGAAGCTTTCTTT. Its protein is CASSFTWTGSVYTEAFF. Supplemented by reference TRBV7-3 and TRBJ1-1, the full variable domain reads GAGVSQTPSNKVTEKGKYVELRCDPISGHTALYWYRQSLGQGPEFLIYFQGTGAADDSGLPNDRFFAVRPEGSVSTLKIQRTERGDSAVYLCASSFTWTGSVYTEAFFGQGTRLTVV.